Listed below are T cell receptor beta chains from one sample, sequenced in a study of human T cells and chemical hapten exposure. TCRdb passed the RACE reads through MiXCR, listing each CDR3 protein once. The top ten clones hold about 2.1% of a sample with a few hundred thousand distinct CDR3 sequences, about 4.4% of them seen once. The sample here was whole blood, taken in connection with sensitization to the hapten diphenylcyclopropenone (DPC). These receptors were taken from a woman aged 45-65 years with alopecia areata. Some clones in this sample may be carry-over from other donors' samples. CDR3s include the opening cysteine and the closing phenylalanine or tryptophan. Fields, in order: clone size, V gene, J gene, D gene, CDR3 DNA, CDR3 protein. D genes are given only for firm matches. A row's size may be missing; if present it is once, few, many or a size class.

many	TRBV28	TRBJ2-7	TRBD1	TGTGCCAGCAGTCATGGGGACAGAGGGTACGAGCAGTACTTC	CASSHGDRGYEQYF
many	TRBV20-1	TRBJ2-3	TRBD2	TGCAGTCTCCTAGCGGGAGGCACAGATACGCAGTATTTT	CSLLAGGTDTQYF
many	TRBV6-6	TRBJ2-7	.	TGTGCCAGCAGCCAGCCAGGGGCGACCTACGAGCAGTACTTC	CASSQPGATYEQYF
many	TRBV24-1	TRBJ2-3	.	TGTGCCACCAGCCTAGACGTAGATACGCAGTATTTT	CATSLDVDTQYF
few	TRBV20-1	TRBJ2-1	.	TGCACTCTTAGCGCAAAGAGCTCCTACAATGAGCAGTTCTTC	CTLSAKSSYNEQFF
many	TRBV15	TRBJ2-6	.	TGTGCCACCAGCCGGAGTCTAAGGGGGGCCAACGTCCTGACTTTC	CATSRSLRGANVLTF
many	TRBV12-3/TRBV12-4	TRBJ2-3	TRBD2	TGTGCCAGCAGTTTAGAGGTCTTGTCTAGCGGGGATCGCACAGATACGCAGTATTTT	CASSLEVLSSGDRTDTQYF
many	TRBV12-3/TRBV12-4	TRBJ2-5	TRBD2	TGTGCCAGCAGTTTAAGCGGGGTTGAGACCCAGTACTTC	CASSLSGVETQYF
many	TRBV6-5	TRBJ1-5	TRBD1	TGTGCCAGCGGTACAGGGGGGAGTAGCCAGCCCCAGCATTTT	CASGTGGSSQPQHF
.	TRBV7-8	TRBJ2-1	TRBD2	TGTGCCAGCAGCTTCCCGCAGACTAGCGGGAGAGGTGAGCAGTTCTTC	CASSFPQTSGRGEQFF
many	TRBV7-9	TRBJ1-2	.	TGTGCCAGCAGCGCCCGGACGGAAGCTAACTATGGCTACACCTTC	CASSARTEANYGYTF
few	TRBV20-1	TRBJ2-1	TRBD2	TGCAGTGCTGGACGAGAGGCGGGAGGACCTTACAATGAGCAGTTCTTC	CSAGREAGGPYNEQFF
few	TRBV5-1	TRBJ2-3	TRBD2	TGCGCCAGCAGCTCCGGACTAGCGGGATTGGCAGATACGCAGTATTTT	CASSSGLAGLADTQYF
few	TRBV7-2	TRBJ2-2	.	TGTGCCAGCAGCTTAGGACGAGGGTCCGGGGAGCTGTTTTTT	CASSLGRGSGELFF
many	TRBV29-1	TRBJ1-1	.	TGCAGCGTTGCCCTAAGTTCAGGGCAAACTGAAGCTTTCTTT	CSVALSSGQTEAFF
many	TRBV6-6	TRBJ2-7	.	TGTGCCAGCAGTTTTGACCACTACGAGCAGTACTTC	CASSFDHYEQYF
many	TRBV15	TRBJ1-2	.	TGTGCCACCAGCAGAACGAGGGCAGGCAGCGGCTACACCTTC	CATSRTRAGSGYTF
many	TRBV27	TRBJ2-7	.	TGTGCCAGCAGTCCAAGGGCCGGAAGGGGCGAGCAGTACTTC	CASSPRAGRGEQYF
.	TRBV7-9	TRBJ2-3	TRBD2	TGTGCCAGCAGCTCCCAGCTAGCGGTTACAGATACGCAGTATTTT	CASSSQLAVTDTQYF
.	TRBV6-5	TRBJ1-1	TRBD1	TGTGCCAGCAGCCGGGACAGGGGTGCGGGAGACACTGAAGCTTTCTTT	CASSRDRGAGDTEAFF
few	TRBV27	TRBJ1-1	.	TGTGCCAGCAGTCAGGTATTTAACACTGAAGCTTTCTTT	CASSQVFNTEAFF
many	TRBV27	TRBJ2-7	.	TGTGCCAGCTGGACCACCGGGACGGGCTCGAAGGAGCAGTACTTC	CASWTTGTGSKEQYF
many	TRBV13	TRBJ2-4	.	TGTGCCAGCAGTGTGGGACTAGCCAAAAACATTCAGTACTTC	CASSVGLAKNIQYF
many	TRBV15	TRBJ1-2	TRBD1	TGTGCCACCAGCAGGGGACAGGCCAACTATGGCTACACCTTC	CATSRGQANYGYTF
few	TRBV6-2/TRBV6-3	TRBJ2-5	.	TGTGCCAGCAGTTACGTCACCGTTCAAGAGACCCAGTACTTC	CASSYVTVQETQYF
few	TRBV6-5	TRBJ2-1	TRBD2	TGTGCCAGCAGTTTAGCGGGGGGGCCAGGTGAGCAGTTCTTC	CASSLAGGPGEQFF
few	TRBV24-1	TRBJ2-6	.	TGTGCCACCAGTGAGGGCGGACTGGACTCTGGGGCCAACGTCCTGACTTTC	CATSEGGLDSGANVLTF
.	TRBV30	TRBJ1-1	.	TGTGCCTGGAGTTCCTGGGGGGGGGAGGATACTGAAGCTTTCTTT	CAWSSWGGEDTEAFF
many	TRBV28	TRBJ2-3	.	TGTGCCAGCAGCTTAGCTGGGACCACAGATACGCAGTATTTT	CASSLAGTTDTQYF
.	TRBV19	TRBJ1-2	.	TGTGCCAGTAGTATCGAGGGGTATGGCTACACCTTC	CASSIEGYGYTF
.	TRBV7-8	TRBJ2-5	.	TGTGCCAGCAGCCATAGCTCACAAGAGACCCAGTACTTC	CASSHSSQETQYF
many	TRBV18	TRBJ2-3	TRBD2	TGTGCCAGCTCACTAATCGGGACTAGCGGGATCAGCACAGATACGCAGTATTTT	CASSLIGTSGISTDTQYF
many	TRBV6-6	TRBJ1-4	.	TGTGCCAGCAGTTACTCTGAGGGGTCTAATGAAAAACTGTTTTTT	CASSYSEGSNEKLFF
.	TRBV7-9	TRBJ2-1	TRBD2	TGTGCCAGCAGCCCCGGACTAGCGGGTAACTACAATGAGCAGTTCTTC	CASSPGLAGNYNEQFF
many	TRBV11-2	TRBJ2-1	.	TGTGCCAGCAGCTTCCTCAATGAGCAGTTCTTC	CASSFLNEQFF
many	TRBV5-1	TRBJ2-7	.	TGCGCCAGCAGACAGGACAGCCTAAGCTCCTACGAGCAGTACTTC	CASRQDSLSSYEQYF
many	TRBV7-9	TRBJ1-4	TRBD1	TGTGCCAGCAGTTACGGACAGGGGGCGATCTCTAATGAAAAACTGTTTTTT	CASSYGQGAISNEKLFF
.	TRBV5-5	TRBJ1-1	.	TGTGCCAGCAGCTCTTCAGGGGACACTGAAGCTTTCTTT	CASSSSGDTEAFF
many	TRBV7-2	TRBJ1-3	TRBD1	TGTGCCAGCAGCTCAAAACAGGGGGCAACTGGAAACACCATATATTTT	CASSSKQGATGNTIYF
few	TRBV30	TRBJ1-4	.	TGTGCCTGGAGTGTCCTGAATGAAAAACTGTTTTTT	CAWSVLNEKLFF
many	TRBV20-1	TRBJ1-6	.	TGCAGTGCTGAGGGGACGGGTAATTCACCCCTCCACTTT	CSAEGTGNSPLHF
.	TRBV27	TRBJ2-3	.	TGTGCCAGCCTTCCCTCTTGGGTAGGAGGCACAGATACGCAGTATTTT	CASLPSWVGGTDTQYF
few	TRBV7-2	TRBJ2-7	.	TGTGCCAGCAGCTTAAGGCGAGGGGCCGAAGGGCAGTACTTC	CASSLRRGAEGQYF
many	TRBV20-1	TRBJ1-6	.	TGCAGTGCCGTGGATTCTTTGACAGAGAGCTCCTATAATTCACCCCTCCACTTT	CSAVDSLTESSYNSPLHF
.	TRBV29-1	TRBJ2-3	.	TGCAGCTTTGGGGCAGACAGCACAGATACGCAGTATTTT	CSFGADSTDTQYF
few	TRBV4-2	TRBJ1-3	.	TGTGCCAGCAGCCAAGACAGGAGCTCTGGAAACACCATATATTTT	CASSQDRSSGNTIYF
few	TRBV2	TRBJ1-2	.	TGTGCCAGCAGTGAAGCGGCGGTCTATGGCTACACCTTC	CASSEAAVYGYTF
few	TRBV9	TRBJ2-2	TRBD2	TGTGCCAGCAGCATAGGACTAGCGGGGCCCTTGCTTTTT	CASSIGLAGPLLF
many	TRBV6-2/TRBV6-3	TRBJ2-1	TRBD2	TGTGCCAGCAGTCCCCGGGGACTAGCGGGAGGGCACCCCTACAATGAGCAGTTCTTC	CASSPRGLAGGHPYNEQFF
few	TRBV5-6	TRBJ1-5	TRBD1	TGTGCCAGCAGCACCCGGGACAGGGGGCATCAGCCCCAGCATTTT	CASSTRDRGHQPQHF
many	TRBV5-1	TRBJ2-1	TRBD1	TGCGCCAGCTGGACAGGGTATGGTGAGCAGTTCTTC	CASWTGYGEQFF
few	TRBV4-2	TRBJ1-4	.	TGTGCCAGCAGCCAAGTATCCGATCTGAATGAAAAACTGTTTTTT	CASSQVSDLNEKLFF
many	TRBV10-2	TRBJ1-2	.	TGCGCCAGCAGTGAGACAGTTCACTATGGCTACACCTTC	CASSETVHYGYTF
many	TRBV20-1	TRBJ1-2	TRBD1	TGCAGTGCTAGTGTTACAGGGGTCTATGGCTACACCTTC	CSASVTGVYGYTF